This T cell receptor (beta chain) was profiled in a study of PD-1 blockade in classical Hodgkin lymphoma. Each patient's relapse followed autologous stem cell transplantation, and brentuximab vedotin exposure varied. Best overall response was complete response, partial response or progressive disease in these relapsed/refractory classical Hodgkin lymphoma patients. Profiled with immunoSEQ multiplex PCR; TCRdb holds only in-frame clones, not every one. The sample carries under 20,000 clones, around 84% recorded once. General observations from the study: Newly diagnosed patients had baseline TCR diversity that was reportedly lower than that of healthy donors. A significant rise in TCR diversity was seen by C4D1 for CD4+ cells but not for CD8+ cells.

In germline, CDR1 is SGHDN, CDR2 FVKESK. The CDR3 is 13 residues long. In the case of this clone: What it binds is not known. The junction does not match germline at one end; this may be a read error.

The specimen comprised peripheral blood mononuclear cells (PBMCs), sampled at baseline. J is TRBJ1-2 and V is TRBV14; 12 nucleotides match TRBD1. The sequence was collected from a human donor with classical Hodgkin lymphoma. The CDR3 here is CASSHRDRGREAF. The CDR3 bases are TGTGCCAGCAGCCACCGGGACAGGGGGCGAGAGGCCTTC.